This is a list of T cell receptor gamma chains from one sample in a study of γδ T cells in repeated Plasmodium falciparum infection. TCRdb reapplied CATT to the multiplex PCR reads. The sample lists approximately 26,000 gamma-chain clones, about 3% seen once, with roughly a third in the top ten. The sequenced sample was gamma-delta T cells from blood. The receptors here all came from a pool of human donors (malaria-infected and uninfected, not separated). Both conserved end residues are part of each CDR3. Size is stated for part of the rows, as once, few or many counts, or as a class when the clone is expanded.

length,size,V,J,DNA,CDR3
15,many,TRGV4,TRGJ1/TRGJ2,TGTGCCACCTGGGACGGGCCGGATCATTATTATAAGAAACTCTTT,CATWDGPDHYYKKLF
12,many,TRGV2,TRGJP2,TGTGCCACCTGGGACTCTGGTTGGATCAAGACGTTT,CATWDSGWIKTF
14,many,TRGV2,TRGJ1/TRGJ2,TGTGCCACCTGGGACGGGCCCGATTATTATAAGAAACTCTTT,CATWDGPDYYKKLF
13,many,TRGV8,TRGJP1,TGTGCCACCTGGGATAGAGCTGGTTGGTTCAAGATATTT,CATWDRAGWFKIF
14,many,TRGV5,TRGJ1/TRGJ2,TGTGCCACCTGGGACAAATACTTCTATTATAAGAAACTCTTT,CATWDKYFYYKKLF
13,medium-sized,TRGV9,TRGJ1/TRGJ2,TGTGCCCTTGCCGGGCTGAATTATTATAAGAAACTCTTT,CALAGLNYYKKLF
14,many,TRGV2,TRGJ1/TRGJ2,TGTGCCACCTGGGACGGTGGGGGTTATTATAAGAAACTCTTT,CATWDGGGYYKKLF
14,many,TRGV3,TRGJP2,TGTGCCACCTGGGACCTGCGTAGTGATTGGATCAAGACGTTT,CATWDLRSDWIKTF
13,many,TRGV2,TRGJ1/TRGJ2,TGTGCCACCTGGGACGGGCCAAGGTATAAGAAACTCTTT,CATWDGPRYKKLF
15,many,TRGV4,TRGJ1/TRGJ2,TGTGCCACCTGGGACCGGGGTTTTGGGTATTATAAGAAACTCTTT,CATWDRGFGYYKKLF
15,.,TRGV4,TRGJ1/TRGJ2,TGTGCCACCTGGGATGGGCACACGAATTATTATAAGAAACTCTTT,CATWDGHTNYYKKLF
13,many,TRGV2,TRGJ1/TRGJ2,TGTGCCACCTGGGACGGGCGGAATTATAAGAAACTCTTT,CATWDGRNYKKLF
14,many,TRGV4,TRGJ1/TRGJ2,TGTGCCACCTGGGATGGGCCAAGGAATTATAAGAAACTCTTT,CATWDGPRNYKKLF
13,many,TRGV9,TRGJ1/TRGJ2,TGTGCCTTGTGGTCCACGAATTATTATAAGAAACTCTTT,CALWSTNYYKKLF
14,many,TRGV9,TRGJ1/TRGJ2,TGTGCCTTGTGGGAGGTGCATTTTTACTATAAGAAACTCTTT,CALWEVHFYYKKLF
14,many,TRGV9,TRGJ1/TRGJ2,TGTGCCTTGTGGGAGGACCCCAATTATTATAAGAAACTCTTT,CALWEDPNYYKKLF
14,many,TRGV2,TRGJP2,TGTGCCACCTGGGACGGGCCGAGTGATTGGATCAAGACGTTT,CATWDGPSDWIKTF
14,medium-sized,TRGV9,TRGJ1/TRGJ2,TGTGCCTTGTGGGAGTCCACGTGCAGGGGTAAGAAACTCTTT,CALWESTCRGKKLF
13,many,TRGV2,TRGJ1/TRGJ2,TGTGCCACCTGGGACGGGCAAGGATATAAGAAACTCTTT,CATWDGQGYKKLF
13,many,TRGV9,TRGJ1/TRGJ2,TGTGCCTTGTGGGAGGTCTGCGGGAGCGGGAATCTCTTT,CALWEVCGSGNLF
13,many,TRGV4,TRGJ1/TRGJ2,TGTGCCACCTGGGATGGAGGATATTATAAGAAACTCTTT,CATWDGGYYKKLF
15,many,TRGV2,TRGJP2,TGTGCCACCTGGGGAAGTGGGGGTAGTGATTGGATCAAGACGTTT,CATWGSGGSDWIKTF
13,many,TRGV3,TRGJ1/TRGJ2,TGTGCCACCTGGGACAGCCGGAATTATAAGAAACTCTTT,CATWDSRNYKKLF
16,many,TRGV3,TRGJ1/TRGJ2,TGTGCCACCTGGGACAGACACACCTTGTTTTATTATAAGAAACTCTTT,CATWDRHTLFYYKKLF
14,many,TRGV4,TRGJ1/TRGJ2,TGTGCCACCTGGGATGGTATTCGTGGTTATAAGAAACTCTTT,CATWDGIRGYKKLF
12,many,TRGV8,TRGJ1/TRGJ2,TGTGCCACCTGGGACTACTATTATAAGAAACTCTTT,CATWDYYYKKLF
14,many,TRGV4,TRGJ1/TRGJ2,TGTGCCACCTGGGATGGCAGGAATTATTATAAGAAACTCTTT,CATWDGRNYYKKLF
13,many,TRGV8,TRGJ1/TRGJ2,TGTGCCACCTGGGATGGGCCTTTAAATAAGAAACTCTTT,CATWDGPLNKKLF
19,many,TRGV3,TRGJP2,TGTGCCACCTGGGACAGGCAGGTGGGACCCTTTAGTAGTGATTGGATCAAGACGTTT,CATWDRQVGPFSSDWIKTF
11,many,TRGV9,TRGJ1/TRGJ2,TGTGCCTTGTGGGAGGGGAGTAAGAAACTCTTT,CALWEGSKKLF
12,many,TRGV3,TRGJ1/TRGJ2,TGTGCCACCTGGGACAGGCGAGAGCGGAAACTCTTT,CATWDRRERKLF
15,many,TRGV3,TRGJP1,TGTGCCACCTGGTCTCTCCTCCAGGCTGGTTGGTTCAAGATATTT,CATWSLLQAGWFKIF
11,many,TRGV5,TRGJ1/TRGJ2,TGTGCCACCTGGGACAGGCTTGGGAAACTCTTT,CATWDRLGKLF
17,large,TRGV9,TRGJP,TGTGCCTTGTGGGAGGTGCAAGGGGGGTTGGGCAAAAAAATCAAGGTATTT,CALWEVQGGLGKKIKVF
14,many,TRGV8,TRGJP1,TGTGCCACCTGGGATAGGGCCACTGGTTGGTTCAAGATATTT,CATWDRATGWFKIF
13,many,TRGV9,TRGJ1/TRGJ2,TGTGCCTTGTGGGAGGCACCCCGATATAAGAAACTCTTT,CALWEAPRYKKLF
12,medium-sized,TRGV2,TRGJ1/TRGJ2,TGTGCCACCTGGGACGTTTATTATAAGAAACTCTTT,CATWDVYYKKLF
14,many,TRGV9,TRGJP1,TGTGCCTTGTGGGAGGTGCAGCCCCGGGGGTTCAAGATATTT,CALWEVQPRGFKIF
18,many,TRGV5,TRGJ1/TRGJ2,TGTGCCACCTGGGACAGGCTCCGCAATCCGTCTGATGAATATAAGAAACTCTTT,CATWDRLRNPSDEYKKLF
13,many,TRGV2,TRGJ1/TRGJ2,TGTGCCACCTGGGACGCCGCGTATTATAAGAAACTCTTT,CATWDAAYYKKLF
16,many,TRGV9,TRGJ1/TRGJ2,TGTGCCTTGTGGGAGGACAATGTTAAGAATTATTATAAGAAACTCTTT,CALWEDNVKNYYKKLF
16,medium-sized,TRGV9,TRGJP,TGTGCCTTGTGGGAGGTGACTGAGTTGGGCAAAAAAATCAAGGTATTT,CALWEVTELGKKIKVF
13,many,TRGV4,TRGJ1/TRGJ2,TGTGCCACCTGGAAAATGCATTATTATAAGAAACTCTTT,CATWKMHYYKKLF
11,many,TRGV3,TRGJ1/TRGJ2,TGTGCCACCTGGGACCGAATTAAGAAACTCTTT,CATWDRIKKLF
12,many,TRGV3,TRGJ1/TRGJ2,TGTGCCACCTGGGACAGTGAAGAGGCGAAACTCTTT,CATWDSEEAKLF
11,many,TRGV9,TRGJ1/TRGJ2,TGTGCCTTGTGGGAGGCATCTAAGAAACTCTTT,CALWEASKKLF
15,many,TRGV4,TRGJP1,TGTGCCACCTGGGATCCTCTAACCACTGGTTGGTTCAAGATATTT,CATWDPLTTGWFKIF
15,many,TRGV9,TRGJ1/TRGJ2,TGTGCCTTGTGGCCGTGTCGTATTAATTATTATAAGAAACTCTTT,CALWPCRINYYKKLF
15,many,TRGV8,TRGJP2,TGTGCCACCTGGGGATTGGTCCGCAGTGATTGGATCAAGACGTTT,CATWGLVRSDWIKTF